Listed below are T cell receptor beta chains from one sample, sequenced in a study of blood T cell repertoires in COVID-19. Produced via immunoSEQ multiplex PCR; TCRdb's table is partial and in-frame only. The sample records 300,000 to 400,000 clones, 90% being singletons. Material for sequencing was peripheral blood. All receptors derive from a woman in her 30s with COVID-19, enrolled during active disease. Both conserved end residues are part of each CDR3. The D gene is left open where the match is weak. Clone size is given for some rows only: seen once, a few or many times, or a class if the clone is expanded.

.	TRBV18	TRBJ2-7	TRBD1	CASSPTGDEQYF	TGTGCCAGCTCACCGACAGGGGACGAGCAGTACTTC
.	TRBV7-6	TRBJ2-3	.	CASSPAPRRGTDTQYF	TGTGCCAGCAGCCCCGCCCCTCGGAGGGGCACAGATACGCAGTATTTT
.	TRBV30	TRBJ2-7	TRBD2	CAWSVRTSGNNPYEQYF	TGTGCCTGGAGTGTACGGACTAGCGGAAACAACCCCTACGAGCAGTACTTC
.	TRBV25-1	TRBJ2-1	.	CASSDTRGEQFF	TGTGCCAGCAGTGATACAAGGGGTGAGCAGTTCTTC
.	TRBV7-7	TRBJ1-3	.	CASSLGPMSGNTIYF	TGTGCCAGCAGCTTAGGGCCCATGTCTGGAAACACCATATATTTT
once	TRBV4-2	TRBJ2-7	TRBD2	CASSQGPSGRGHEQYF	TGTGCCAGCAGCCAAGGGCCTAGCGGGAGGGGCCACGAGCAGTACTTC
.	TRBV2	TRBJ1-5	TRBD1	CASRGQNSNQPQHF	TGTGCCAGCAGGGGACAGAATAGCAATCAGCCCCAGCATTTT
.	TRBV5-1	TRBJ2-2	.	CASSFRDNDGELFF	TGCGCCAGCAGCTTCCGGGACAATGACGGGGAGCTGTTTTTT
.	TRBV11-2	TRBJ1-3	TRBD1	CASSTGQGASNTIYF	TGTGCCAGCAGCACGGGACAGGGGGCGTCAAACACCATATATTTT
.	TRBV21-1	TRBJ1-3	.	CASSKVRDSSGNTIYF	TGTGCCAGCAGCAAAGTTCGGGACAGCTCTGGAAACACCATATATTTT
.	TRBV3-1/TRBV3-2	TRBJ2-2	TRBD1	CASSQIGTANTGELFF	TGTGCCAGCAGCCAAATTGGGACAGCGAACACCGGGGAGCTGTTTTTT
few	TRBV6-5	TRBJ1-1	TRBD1	CASSYSRDRVNTEAFF	TGTGCCAGCAGTTACTCTAGGGACAGGGTCAACACTGAAGCTTTCTTT
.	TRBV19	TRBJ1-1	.	CASNGGRGTEAFF	TGTGCCAGTAATGGGGGTAGGGGGACTGAAGCTTTCTTT
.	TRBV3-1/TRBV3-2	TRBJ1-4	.	CASSQVVLYSTNEKLFF	TGTGCCAGCAGCCAAGTGGTCCTTTACTCAACTAATGAAAAACTGTTTTTT
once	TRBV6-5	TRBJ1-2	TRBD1	CASSWGQNDNYGYTF	TGTGCCAGCAGTTGGGGACAGAATGATAACTATGGCTACACCTTC
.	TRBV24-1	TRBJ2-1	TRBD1	CATSSLQGTVHEQFF	TGTGCCACCAGTTCATTACAGGGGACAGTTCATGAGCAGTTCTTC
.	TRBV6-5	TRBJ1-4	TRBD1	CASSLGQENEKLFF	TGTGCCAGCAGCTTAGGACAGGAAAATGAAAAACTGTTTTTT
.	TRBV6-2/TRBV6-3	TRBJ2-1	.	CASSRGSSYNEQFF	TGTGCCAGCAGTCGGGGATCCTCCTACAATGAGCAGTTCTTC
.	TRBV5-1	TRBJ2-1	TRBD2	CASSPRSGRSYNEQFF	TGCGCCAGCAGCCCGAGAAGCGGGAGGTCCTACAATGAGCAGTTCTTC
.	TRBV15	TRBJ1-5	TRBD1	CATSRAQTGYSNQPQHF	TGTGCCACCAGCAGAGCGCAGACAGGGTATAGCAATCAGCCCCAGCATTTT
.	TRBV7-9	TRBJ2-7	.	CASSQADEQYF	TGTGCCAGCAGCCAGGCCGACGAGCAGTACTTC
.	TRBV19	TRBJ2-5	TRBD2	CASSSSGAKETQYF	TGTGCCAGTAGTTCTAGCGGAGCAAAAGAGACCCAGTACTTC
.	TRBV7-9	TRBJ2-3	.	CASSLPGSFTDTQYF	TGTGCCAGCAGCTTGCCCGGGAGTTTCACAGATACGCAGTATTTT
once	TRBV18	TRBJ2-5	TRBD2	CASSPAGLAPQETQYF	TGTGCCAGCTCACCAGCGGGACTAGCTCCTCAAGAGACCCAGTACTTC
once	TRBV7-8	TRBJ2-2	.	CASSLSGAGTGELFF	TGTGCCAGCAGCCTCAGCGGAGCGGGCACCGGGGAGCTGTTTTTT
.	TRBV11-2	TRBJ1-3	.	CASSPRQRRSGNTIYF	TGTGCCAGCAGCCCCCGACAGCGACGCTCTGGAAACACCATATATTTT
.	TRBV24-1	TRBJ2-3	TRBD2	CATSDPPGTSGRTDTQYF	TGTGCCACCAGTGATCCCCCTGGGACTAGCGGGAGGACGGATACGCAGTATTTT
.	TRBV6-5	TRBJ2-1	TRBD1	CASSYLGTGEGNEQFF	TGTGCCAGCAGTTACTTGGGGACAGGGGAGGGTAATGAGCAGTTCTTC
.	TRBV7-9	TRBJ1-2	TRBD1	CASSSTTGQGAAGYTF	TGTGCCAGCAGCTCGACTACCGGACAGGGGGCGGCTGGCTACACCTTC
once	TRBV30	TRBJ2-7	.	CAWSGDTGSYEQYF	TGTGCCTGGAGTGGGGACACCGGCTCCTACGAGCAGTACTTC
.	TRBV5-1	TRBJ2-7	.	CASSFLGHEQYF	TGCGCCAGCAGCTTTTTGGGGCATGAGCAGTACTTC
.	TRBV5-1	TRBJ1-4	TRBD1	CASSLVTGGEEKLFF	TGCGCCAGCAGCTTGGTTACAGGGGGCGAAGAAAAACTGTTTTTT
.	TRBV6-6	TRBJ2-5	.	CASSPLEQGDQYF	TGTGCCAGCAGTCCCCTGGAACAGGGTGACCAGTACTTC
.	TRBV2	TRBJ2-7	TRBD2	CAWVGAAGGSEQYF	TGTGCCTGGGTAGGGGCAGCGGGAGGGAGCGAGCAGTACTTC
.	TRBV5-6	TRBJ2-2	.	CASSFTPLGVGELFF	TGTGCCAGCAGCTTCACTCCCCTCGGGGTCGGGGAGCTGTTTTTT
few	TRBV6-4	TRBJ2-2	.	CASSDSSTGELFF	TGTGCCAGCAGTGACTCGTCTACCGGGGAGCTGTTTTTT
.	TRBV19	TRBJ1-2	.	CASSITAGESGYTF	TGTGCCAGTAGTATAACGGCAGGGGAGAGTGGCTACACCTTC
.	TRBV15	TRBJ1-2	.	CATSRGGGWNYGYTF	TGTGCCACCAGCAGAGGTGGGGGCTGGAACTATGGCTACACCTTC
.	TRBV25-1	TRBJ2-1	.	CASSASSVPYNEQFF	TGTGCCAGCAGTGCCTCTAGCGTCCCCTACAATGAGCAGTTCTTC
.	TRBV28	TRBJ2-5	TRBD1	CAIVDRGGPQETQYF	TGTGCCATCGTGGACAGGGGAGGACCCCAAGAGACCCAGTACTTC
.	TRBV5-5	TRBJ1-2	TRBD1	CASSSRQGPANYGYTF	TGTGCCAGCAGCTCCCGACAGGGCCCAGCTAACTATGGCTACACCTTC
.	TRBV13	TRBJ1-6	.	CASSLWGGIGNSPLHF	TGTGCCAGCAGCTTATGGGGGGGCATCGGTAATTCACCCCTCCACTTT
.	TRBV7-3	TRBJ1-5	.	CASSFGLNQPQHF	TGTGCCAGCAGCTTTGGACTCAATCAGCCCCAGCATTTT
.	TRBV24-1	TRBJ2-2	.	CATSVRDGGELFF	TGTGCCACCAGTGTGAGGGATGGCGGGGAGCTGTTTTTT
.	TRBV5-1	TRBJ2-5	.	CASSLGGGYKTQYF	TGCGCCAGCAGCTTGGGTGGCGGGTACAAGACCCAGTACTTC
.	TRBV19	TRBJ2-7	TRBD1	CASSIDAGQGYDEQYF	TGTGCCAGTAGTATAGATGCGGGACAGGGTTACGACGAGCAGTACTTC
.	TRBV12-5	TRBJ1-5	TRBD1	CASGSGTGSQPQHF	TGTGCTAGTGGTTCAGGGACAGGGTCTCAGCCCCAGCATTTT
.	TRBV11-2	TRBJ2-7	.	CASSSTQVLSYEQYF	TGTGCCAGCAGCTCAACACAGGTTCTTTCCTACGAGCAGTACTTC
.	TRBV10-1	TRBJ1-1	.	CASSESGAHTEAFF	TGCGCCAGCAGTGAGTCGGGGGCGCACACTGAAGCTTTCTTT
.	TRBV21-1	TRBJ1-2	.	CASSNYDRGRSGYTF	TGTGCCAGCAGCAATTATGACAGGGGGCGTAGTGGCTACACCTTC
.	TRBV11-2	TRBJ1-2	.	CASSLEGGGDYGYTF	TGTGCCAGCAGCTTAGAAGGGGGGGGCGACTATGGCTACACCTTC